These T cell receptor beta chains were read from a single sample in a study of shared clonotypes between healthy human individuals. The data were produced by immunoSEQ multiplex PCR, yet TCRdb's version contains in-frame clones alone and is incomplete. The table includes about 2.2 million clones, more than 85% detected once. The sample comprised naive CD8+ T cells from PBMCs. These receptors all stem from a man younger than 30 in good health. Some clones in this sample may be carry-over from other donors' samples. Each CDR3 is given with its conserved first and last residue. The D gene is left open where the match is weak. Size values are once, few and many counts, or a class for expanded clones, and some rows have none.

>TRBJ2-7|TRBV27|NA|NA
CASSLVVAYEQYF
TGTGCCAGCAGTTTGGTAGTCGCCTACGAGCAGTACTTC
>TRBJ2-2|TRBV11-2|TRBD2|NA
CASSLRTRGLAGGTGELFF
TGTGCCAGCAGCTTAAGGACGCGGGGACTAGCGGGTGGCACCGGGGAGCTGTTTTTT
>TRBJ2-7|TRBV28|TRBD1|NA
CASRPGQRAYEQYF
TGTGCCAGCAGGCCGGGACAGAGAGCCTACGAGCAGTACTTC
>TRBJ2-7|TRBV18|NA|NA
CASSGDLWEQYF
TGTGCCAGCTCAGGGGATTTGTGGGAGCAGTACTTC
>TRBJ2-7|TRBV4-3|NA|NA
CASSPTWGAEQYF
TGCGCCAGCAGCCCAACGTGGGGAGCCGAGCAGTACTTC
>TRBJ2-4|TRBV19|NA|NA
CASSSRQEVVKNIQYF
TGTGCCAGTAGTTCGCGACAGGAGGTGGTCAAAAACATTCAGTACTTC
>TRBJ1-1|TRBV27|NA|NA
CASSIQGLAEAFF
TGTGCCAGCAGTATTCAGGGGCTCGCTGAAGCTTTCTTT
>TRBJ1-2|TRBV10-2|TRBD1|NA
CASSESDRQGYTF
TGCGCCAGCAGTGAGTCGGACAGGCAGGGCTACACCTTC
>TRBJ2-2|TRBV5-5|TRBD2|NA
CASSSSGLAGDVRTGELFF
TGTGCCAGCAGCTCATCGGGACTAGCGGGAGATGTAAGGACCGGGGAGCTGTTTTTT
>TRBJ2-7|TRBV6-6|TRBD2|NA
CASSYKEREGGYEQYF
TGTGCCAGCAGTTACAAGGAGCGGGAGGGCGGATACGAGCAGTACTTC
>TRBJ2-7|TRBV4-1|NA|NA
CASSQSGTAKSYEQYF
TGCGCCAGCAGCCAATCCGGGACGGCTAAATCCTACGAGCAGTACTTC
>TRBJ2-5|TRBV27|NA|NA
CASSPLMTKQETQYF
TGTGCCAGCAGTCCCCTTATGACAAAACAAGAGACCCAGTACTTC
>TRBJ1-2|TRBV7-9|TRBD1|once
CASSLRQGVDYGYTF
TGTGCCAGCAGCTTACGACAGGGAGTTGACTATGGCTACACCTTC
>TRBJ2-3|TRBV27|TRBD2|NA
CASSVSGRAPDTQYF
TGTGCCAGCAGTGTTAGCGGGAGGGCCCCAGATACGCAGTATTTT
>TRBJ1-1|TRBV11-2|NA|NA
CASSLVGIMNTEAFF
TGTGCCAGCAGCTTAGTTGGAATTATGAACACTGAAGCTTTCTTT
>TRBJ1-5|TRBV4-1|NA|NA
CASSLGRDSGPQHF
TGCGCCAGCAGCCTCGGCAGGGACTCCGGGCCCCAGCATTTT
>TRBJ2-2|TRBV4-2|NA|NA
CASSQGANTGELFF
TGTGCCAGCAGCCAGGGGGCTAACACCGGGGAGCTGTTTTTT
>TRBJ2-3|TRBV7-2|NA|NA
CASSLLRSSTDTQYF
TGTGCCAGCAGCTTACTTCGGTCTAGCACAGATACGCAGTATTTT
>TRBJ1-5|TRBV4-1|NA|NA
CASSQEIAGYQPQHF
TGCGCCAGCAGCCAAGAAATAGCGGGGTATCAGCCCCAGCATTTT
>TRBJ2-7|TRBV2|NA|NA
CASSQDPPSSYEQYF
TGTGCCAGCAGTCAGGACCCCCCAAGCTCCTACGAGCAGTACTTC
>TRBJ2-2|TRBV14|TRBD1|NA
CASSQERGQGLPGELFF
TGTGCCAGCAGCCAAGAAAGGGGGCAGGGTTTGCCCGGGGAGCTGTTTTTT
>TRBJ2-1|TRBV9|TRBD2|NA
CASSVAGGRYNEQFF
TGTGCCAGCAGCGTAGCGGGAGGACGTTACAATGAGCAGTTCTTC
>TRBJ2-7|TRBV7-9|NA|NA
CASSSGPAGGNYEQYF
TGTGCCAGCAGCTCCGGGCCGGCTGGCGGGAACTACGAGCAGTACTTC
>TRBJ2-2|TRBV30|TRBD2|NA
CAWNDGGSRGELFF
TGTGCCTGGAACGACGGGGGGTCGAGAGGGGAGCTGTTTTTT
>TRBJ2-6|TRBV5-1|NA|NA
CASSAGGRTSGANVLTF
TGCGCCAGCAGCGCCGGAGGACGGACTTCTGGGGCCAACGTCCTGACTTTC